The rows below give T cell receptor beta chains drawn from one sample of a study of identical twins. TCRdb reanalysed the 5' RACE reads using MiXCR and keeps one entry per CDR3 protein. The sample carries some 790,000 distinct CDR3 sequences, 18% recorded once. The same sample was also studied in work on T cells expressing NK-cell markers.

The specimen was PBMCs. The source is a woman under 30 in good health. Both conserved end residues are part of each CDR3. The D gene is left open where the match is weak. Rows give clone size only sometimes, using once, few, many, or a class for an expanded clone.

TRBV12-3/TRBV12-4	few	TRBJ2-2	15	.	CASNRRVTNTGELFF	TGTGCCAGCAACCGGCGGGTCACGAACACCGGGGAGCTGTTTTTT
TRBV25-1	few	TRBJ1-1	15	TRBD1	CASTPRGDWNTEAFF	TGTGCCAGCACCCCCAGGGGGGACTGGAACACTGAAGCTTTCTTT
TRBV2	.	TRBJ1-5	15	.	CASRDLGRNNQPQHF	TGTGCCAGCAGGGACCTGGGGAGGAACAATCAGCCCCAGCATTTT
TRBV6-2/TRBV6-3	few	TRBJ1-1	14	.	CASSNMADSPEAFF	TGTGCCAGCAGTAACATGGCGGATTCTCCTGAAGCTTTCTTT
TRBV29-1	.	TRBJ2-7	14	TRBD1	CSVAFGTGPYEQYF	TGCAGCGTTGCTTTCGGGACAGGACCCTACGAGCAGTACTTC
TRBV5-1	few	TRBJ2-4	14	TRBD1	CASRTGTEENIQYF	TGCGCCAGCAGAACCGGGACAGAGGAAAACATTCAGTACTTC
TRBV7-2	few	TRBJ1-6	13	.	CASSSQSNSPLHF	TGTGCCAGCAGCTCCCAGAGTAATTCACCCCTCCACTTT
TRBV7-9	many	TRBJ2-7	14	.	CASSLRSRAYEQYF	TGTGCCAGCAGCTTACGTTCACGAGCCTACGAGCAGTACTTC
TRBV18	few	TRBJ2-2	12	.	CASSPVGGELFF	TGTGCCAGCTCACCAGTCGGCGGGGAGCTGTTTTTT
TRBV7-2	many	TRBJ2-5	16	TRBD2	CASSLGASGGQETQYF	TGTGCCAGCAGCTTAGGTGCTAGCGGGGGACAAGAGACCCAGTACTTC
TRBV9	.	TRBJ1-5	16	.	CASSVDAGLIHQPQHF	TGTGCCAGCAGCGTAGACGCAGGGTTGATCCATCAGCCCCAGCATTTT
TRBV12-3/TRBV12-4	few	TRBJ2-7	19	TRBD2	CASSFSLGLAGLNRNEQYF	TGTGCCAGCAGTTTCTCACTAGGGCTAGCGGGACTCAATCGGAACGAGCAGTACTTC
TRBV20-1	.	TRBJ1-4	13	.	CSAGGQINEKLFF	TGCAGTGCTGGAGGACAGATTAATGAAAAACTGTTTTTT
TRBV2	few	TRBJ1-2	14	.	CASSGDGPNYGYTF	TGTGCCAGCAGCGGGGACGGACCTAACTATGGCTACACCTTC
TRBV3-1	few	TRBJ2-1	16	TRBD2	CASSSTGRGVINEQFF	TGTGCCAGCAGCTCCACCGGGAGGGGGGTCATCAATGAGCAGTTCTTC
TRBV10-3	few	TRBJ1-2	16	.	CAITRGSGALLGGYTF	TGTGCCATCACACGAGGCAGCGGGGCACTACTGGGCGGCTACACCTTC
TRBV20-1	many	TRBJ2-1	14	.	CSATRLRTYNEQFF	TGCAGTGCCACTCGTTTAAGAACTTACAATGAGCAGTTCTTC
TRBV27	few	TRBJ2-1	12	.	CASSLGAYEQFF	TGTGCCAGCAGTTTGGGAGCCTATGAGCAGTTCTTC
TRBV10-3	few	TRBJ2-1	15	TRBD2	CAISESGTTTDEQFF	TGTGCCATCAGTGAGTCCGGGACTACAACAGATGAGCAGTTCTTC
TRBV27	few	TRBJ2-7	14	TRBD1	CASSLTGIHYEQYF	TGTGCCAGCAGCCTGACAGGGATCCACTACGAGCAGTACTTC
TRBV6-6	.	TRBJ2-7	17	TRBD2	CASSFGTSGMGSYEQYF	TGTGCCAGCAGTTTCGGGACTAGCGGGATGGGGTCCTACGAGCAGTACTTC
TRBV20-1	few	TRBJ2-7	12	TRBD2	CSAETSGGVQYF	TGCAGTGCCGAGACTAGCGGGGGTGTGCAGTACTTC
TRBV6-5	few	TRBJ2-1	15	.	CASSLGQPNYNEQFF	TGTGCCAGCAGTTTAGGACAGCCCAACTACAATGAGCAGTTCTTC
TRBV30	.	TRBJ2-7	12	.	CAWGNTGYEQYF	TGTGCCTGGGGAAACACAGGATACGAGCAGTACTTC
TRBV5-1	few	TRBJ1-5	15	.	CASSAQGAPHQPQHF	TGCGCCAGCAGCGCCCAAGGGGCTCCCCATCAGCCCCAGCATTTT
TRBV10-3	few	TRBJ2-7	15	TRBD1	CAISPGQGRSYEQYF	TGTGCCATCAGCCCTGGACAGGGCCGCTCCTACGAGCAGTACTTC
TRBV20-1	few	TRBJ2-7	14	.	CSAPSPILSYEQYF	TGCAGTGCCCCAAGTCCCATCCTCTCCTACGAGCAGTACTTC
TRBV20-1	.	TRBJ2-1	14	TRBD1	CSAWGQGTYNEQFF	TGCAGTGCCTGGGGACAGGGGACCTACAATGAGCAGTTCTTC
TRBV29-1	few	TRBJ2-4	12	TRBD1	CSVARDRNIQYF	TGCAGCGTTGCCCGGGACAGAAACATTCAGTACTTC
TRBV20-1	many	TRBJ2-1	14	TRBD2	CSASGGASYNEQFF	TGCAGTGCTAGCGGGGGGGCCTCCTACAATGAGCAGTTCTTC
TRBV7-2	few	TRBJ1-6	12	.	CASSLEIGPLHF	TGTGCCAGCAGCTTAGAGATAGGGCCCCTCCACTTT
TRBV6-1	few	TRBJ2-3	14	TRBD1	CASRDRGLTDTQYF	TGTGCTAGCAGGGACAGGGGGCTCACAGATACGCAGTATTTT
TRBV7-9	.	TRBJ2-7	16	.	CASSLSSRENRYEQYF	TGTGCCAGCAGCTTGTCAAGCCGAGAAAATCGCTACGAGCAGTACTTC
TRBV12-3/TRBV12-4	.	TRBJ2-7	13	.	CASSLGFGNEQYF	TGTGCCAGCAGTTTGGGATTTGGGAACGAGCAGTACTTC
TRBV6-1	many	TRBJ2-1	14	TRBD1	CASSDGTGFNEQFF	TGTGCCAGCAGCGACGGGACAGGTTTCAATGAGCAGTTCTTC
TRBV7-9	.	TRBJ2-1	13	.	CASSFNRDNEQFF	TGTGCCAGCAGCTTTAACCGGGATAATGAGCAGTTCTTC
TRBV18	.	TRBJ1-5	15	.	CASSLQQGGNQPQHF	TGTGCCAGCTCTCTACAACAGGGAGGGAATCAGCCCCAGCATTTT
TRBV7-9	.	TRBJ1-5	15	.	CASSPKGGSNQPQHF	TGTGCCAGCAGCCCGAAGGGGGGAAGCAATCAGCCCCAGCATTTT
TRBV11-1	few	TRBJ2-1	19	.	CASTGEGQSGTNSYNEQFF	TGTGCCAGCACGGGTGAAGGACAGTCCGGGACTAACTCCTACAATGAGCAGTTCTTC
TRBV16	many	TRBJ1-1	14	.	CASSQSGHGTEAFF	TGTGCCAGCAGCCAATCGGGTCATGGCACTGAAGCTTTCTTT
TRBV10-3	once	TRBJ2-1	15	TRBD1	CAISESGAGGNEQFF	TGCGCCATCAGTGAGTCAGGGGCAGGGGGCAATGAGCAGTTCTTC
TRBV5-1	.	TRBJ2-5	15	.	CASSLNRGFPETQYF	TGCGCCAGCAGCTTGAATCGCGGGTTCCCGGAGACCCAGTACTTC
TRBV7-2	.	TRBJ2-3	13	.	CASGEQRADTQYF	TGTGCCAGCGGGGAACAGCGTGCCGATACGCAGTATTTT
TRBV12-3/TRBV12-4	many	TRBJ2-1	13	.	CASSLRGLNEQFF	TGTGCCAGCAGTTTGCGGGGGCTTAATGAGCAGTTCTTC
TRBV12-3/TRBV12-4	.	TRBJ2-2	17	TRBD1	CASSSSKWDRATGELFF	TGTGCCAGCAGTTCGTCAAAATGGGACAGGGCCACCGGGGAGCTGTTTTTT
TRBV10-3	.	TRBJ2-7	12	.	CAISESVQGGYF	TGTGCCATCAGTGAGTCTGTACAGGGCGGGTACTTC
TRBV27	.	TRBJ1-1	15	.	CASSLGSLGDTEAFF	TGTGCCAGCAGTTTAGGTTCCCTAGGGGACACTGAAGCTTTCTTT
TRBV5-1	few	TRBJ2-7	13	.	CASSLASWDEQYF	TGCGCCAGCAGCTTGGCCTCGTGGGACGAGCAGTACTTC
TRBV7-9	few	TRBJ2-7	14	TRBD1	CASSQTRDSSQQYF	TGTGCCAGCAGCCAAACCCGGGACAGCAGCCAGCAGTACTTC
TRBV5-1	few	TRBJ2-7	13	.	CASSGPFSYEQYF	TGCGCCAGCAGCGGCCCCTTCTCCTACGAGCAGTACTTC
TRBV6-2/TRBV6-3	.	TRBJ2-3	16	.	CASSYSDVIYTYTQYF	TGTGCCAGCAGTTATTCGGACGTGATCTACACATATACGCAGTATTTT
TRBV6-5	.	TRBJ2-1	12	.	CASRELENEQFF	TGTGCCAGCAGAGAACTAGAGAATGAGCAGTTCTTC